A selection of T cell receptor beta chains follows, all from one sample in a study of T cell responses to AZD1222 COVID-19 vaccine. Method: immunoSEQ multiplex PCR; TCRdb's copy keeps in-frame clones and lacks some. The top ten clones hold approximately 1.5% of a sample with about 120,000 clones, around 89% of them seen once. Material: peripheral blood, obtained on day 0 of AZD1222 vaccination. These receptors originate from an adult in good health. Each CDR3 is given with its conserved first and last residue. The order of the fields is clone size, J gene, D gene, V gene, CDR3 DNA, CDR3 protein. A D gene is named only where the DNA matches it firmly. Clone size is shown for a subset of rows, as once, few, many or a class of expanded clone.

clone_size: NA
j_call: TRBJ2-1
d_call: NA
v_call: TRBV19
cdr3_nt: TGTGCCAGTAGTACCGCGTTAGGCGGAGGGGGAGGGCAGTTCTTC
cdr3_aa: CASSTALGGGGGQFF

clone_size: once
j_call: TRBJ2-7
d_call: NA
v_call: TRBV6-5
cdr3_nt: TGTGCCAGCAACTCCAATACCTACGAGCAGTACTTC
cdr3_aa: CASNSNTYEQYF

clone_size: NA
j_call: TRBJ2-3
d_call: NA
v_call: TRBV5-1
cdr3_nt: TGCGCCAGCAGCTCCCAATACGCGGGTCCCGTGGATACGCAGTATTTT
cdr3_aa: CASSSQYAGPVDTQYF

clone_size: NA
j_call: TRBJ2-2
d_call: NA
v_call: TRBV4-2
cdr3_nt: TGTGCCAGCAGCCCGTTAAACACCGGGGAGCTGTTTTTT
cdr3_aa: CASSPLNTGELFF

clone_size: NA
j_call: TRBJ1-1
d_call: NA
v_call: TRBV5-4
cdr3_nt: TGTGCCAGCAGCTTGGACAGGTTACCAGAAGCTTTCTTT
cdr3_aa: CASSLDRLPEAFF

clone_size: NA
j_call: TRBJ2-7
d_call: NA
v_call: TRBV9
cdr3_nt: TGTGCCAGCAGCGTAGATCCAGCGGACGTCGACGAGCAGTACTTC
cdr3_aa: CASSVDPADVDEQYF

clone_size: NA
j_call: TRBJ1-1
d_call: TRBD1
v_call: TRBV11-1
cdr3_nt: TGTGCCAGCAGCTTCGGGACAGGCCCTGAAGCTTTCTTT
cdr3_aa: CASSFGTGPEAFF

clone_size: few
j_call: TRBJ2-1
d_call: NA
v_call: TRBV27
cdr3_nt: TGTGCCAGCAGTTTAATTCAGGGGCGGGAGTGGTTCTTC
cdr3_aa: CASSLIQGREWFF

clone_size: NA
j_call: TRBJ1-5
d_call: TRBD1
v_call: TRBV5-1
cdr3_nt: TGCGCCAGCAGCTCCGGACAGGATAATAGCAATCAGCCCCAGCATTTT
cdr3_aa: CASSSGQDNSNQPQHF

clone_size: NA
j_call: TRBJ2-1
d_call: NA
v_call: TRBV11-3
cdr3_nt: TGTGCCAGCAGTCTCCCGGGGACTTTGATTGAGCAGTTCTTC
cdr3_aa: CASSLPGTLIEQFF

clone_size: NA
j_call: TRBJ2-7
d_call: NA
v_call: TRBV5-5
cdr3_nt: TGTGCCAGCAGCTTGAAGAGACTACGAAACGAGCAGTACTTC
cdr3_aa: CASSLKRLRNEQYF

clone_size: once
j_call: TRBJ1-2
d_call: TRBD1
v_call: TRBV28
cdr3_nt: TGTGCCAGCAGTCCGGACAGGCTCTATGGCTACACCTTC
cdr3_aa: CASSPDRLYGYTF

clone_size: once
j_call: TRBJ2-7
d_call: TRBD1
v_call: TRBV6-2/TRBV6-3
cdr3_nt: TGTGCCAGCAGTTACAGGATTGGGACAGGGAGCTACGAGCAGTACTTC
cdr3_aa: CASSYRIGTGSYEQYF

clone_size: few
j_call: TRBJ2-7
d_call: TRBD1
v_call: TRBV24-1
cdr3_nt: TGTGCCACCAGCGCCGGGACAGGGGCGTACGAGCAGTACTTC
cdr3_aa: CATSAGTGAYEQYF

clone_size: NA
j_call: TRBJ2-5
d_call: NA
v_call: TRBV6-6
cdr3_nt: TGTGCCAGCAAGCAGGGCCGAGAGACCCAGTACTTC
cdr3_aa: CASKQGRETQYF

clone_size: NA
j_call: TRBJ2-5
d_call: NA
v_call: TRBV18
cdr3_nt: TGTGCCAGCTCATACACAGGGTTGAGTTTCCAAGAGACCCAGTACTTC
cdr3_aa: CASSYTGLSFQETQYF

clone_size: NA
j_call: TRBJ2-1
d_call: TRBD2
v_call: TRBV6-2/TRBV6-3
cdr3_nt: TGTGCCAGCAGCCACACCGGAGGGGTAGCGGGACGTAATGAGCAGTTCTTC
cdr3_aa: CASSHTGGVAGRNEQFF

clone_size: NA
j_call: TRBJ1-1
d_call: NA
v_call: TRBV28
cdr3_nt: TGTGCCAGCAGTACGGGACGGGAGGCGAACACTGAAGCTTTCTTT
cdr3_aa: CASSTGREANTEAFF

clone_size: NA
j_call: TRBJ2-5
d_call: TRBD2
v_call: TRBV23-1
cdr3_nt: TGCGCCAGCAGTCTCGGGTGTGGAGCCAGCGGGAGAAAGACCCAGTACTTC
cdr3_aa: CASSLGCGASGRKTQYF

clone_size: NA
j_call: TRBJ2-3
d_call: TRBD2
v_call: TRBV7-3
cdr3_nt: TGTGCCAGCAGCTTAACTAGCGGGGGGTTTGATACGCAGTATTTT
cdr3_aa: CASSLTSGGFDTQYF

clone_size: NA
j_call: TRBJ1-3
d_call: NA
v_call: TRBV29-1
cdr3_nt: TGCAGCGTTTCTCATCACTCTGGAAACACCATATATTTT
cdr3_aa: CSVSHHSGNTIYF

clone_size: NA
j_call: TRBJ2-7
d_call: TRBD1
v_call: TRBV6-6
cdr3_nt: TGTGCCAGCAGTTACTCGAGACAGGGGAGCCCCGAGCAGTACTTC
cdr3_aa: CASSYSRQGSPEQYF

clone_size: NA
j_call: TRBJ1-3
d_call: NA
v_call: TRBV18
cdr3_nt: TGTGCCAGCTCACCCACCACTCTACCGGGCTCTGGAAACACCATATATTTT
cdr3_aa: CASSPTTLPGSGNTIYF

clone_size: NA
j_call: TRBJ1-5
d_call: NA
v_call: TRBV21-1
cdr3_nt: TGTGCCAGCAGCTCTTGTTGGACACTTCATGTCTATAGCAATCAGCCCCAGCATTTT
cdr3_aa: CASSSCWTLHVYSNQPQHF

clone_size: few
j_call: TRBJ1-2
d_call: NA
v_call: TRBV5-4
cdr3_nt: TGTGCCAGCAGCTCCGACGGGGAGTTGCAGGACTCTAACTATGGCTACACCTTC
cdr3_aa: CASSSDGELQDSNYGYTF

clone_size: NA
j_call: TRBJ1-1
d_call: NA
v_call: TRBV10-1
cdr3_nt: TGCGCCAGCAGTGAGTCGACAGTGAACACTGAAGCTTTCTTT
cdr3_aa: CASSESTVNTEAFF

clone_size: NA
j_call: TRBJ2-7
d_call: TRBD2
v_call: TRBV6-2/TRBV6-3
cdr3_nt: TGTGCCAGCAGTTACTCGACTAGCGCCACCTACGAGCAGTACTTC
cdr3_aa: CASSYSTSATYEQYF

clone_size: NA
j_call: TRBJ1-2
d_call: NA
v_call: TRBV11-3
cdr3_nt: TGTGCCAGCAGCTTAGATCAGGGTCGGTATGGCTACACCTTC
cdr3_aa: CASSLDQGRYGYTF

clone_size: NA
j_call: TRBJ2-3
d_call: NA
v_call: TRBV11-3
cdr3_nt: TGTGCCAGCAATACACCACGGGGCTCCATCCTTGCAGATACGCAGTATTTT
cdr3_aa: CASNTPRGSILADTQYF

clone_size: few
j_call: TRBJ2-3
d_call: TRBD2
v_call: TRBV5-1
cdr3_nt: TGCGCCAGCACCCTAGCGGGAGAGGGCACAGATACGCAGTATTTT
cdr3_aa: CASTLAGEGTDTQYF

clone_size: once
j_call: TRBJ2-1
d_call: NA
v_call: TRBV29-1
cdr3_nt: TGCAGCGTTGAAAAGGGGGGGACATCACTTTACAATGAGCAGTTCTTC
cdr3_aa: CSVEKGGTSLYNEQFF

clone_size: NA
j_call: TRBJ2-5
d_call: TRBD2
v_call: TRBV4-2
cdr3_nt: TGTGCCAGCAGCCAGGAGACTAGCGGCCAAGAGACCCAGTACTTC
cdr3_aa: CASSQETSGQETQYF

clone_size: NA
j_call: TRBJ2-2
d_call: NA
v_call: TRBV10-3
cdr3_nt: TGTGCCATCAGTGAAAGGTACACCGGGGAGCTGTTTTTT
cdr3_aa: CAISERYTGELFF

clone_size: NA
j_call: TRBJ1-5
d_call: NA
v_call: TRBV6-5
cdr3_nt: TGTGCCAGCAGTTCCTATAGCAATCAGCCCCAGCATTTT
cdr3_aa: CASSSYSNQPQHF

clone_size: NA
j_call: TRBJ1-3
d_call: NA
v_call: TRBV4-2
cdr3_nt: TGTGCCAGCAGCCAAGAACCTTCTCACTCTGGAAACACCATATATTTT
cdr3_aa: CASSQEPSHSGNTIYF

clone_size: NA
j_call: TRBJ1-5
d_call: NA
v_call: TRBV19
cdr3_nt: TGTGCCAGTTCCCTTGGGGACCTGGCCGGCCCCCAGCATTTT
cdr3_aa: CASSLGDLAGPQHF

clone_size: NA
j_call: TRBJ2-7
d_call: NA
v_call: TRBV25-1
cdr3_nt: TGTGCCAGCAGCATATACTACGAGCAGTACTTC
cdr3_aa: CASSIYYEQYF

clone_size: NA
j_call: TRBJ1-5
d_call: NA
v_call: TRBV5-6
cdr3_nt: TGTGCCAGCAGCTTGGGAGACAATCAGCCCCAGCATTTT
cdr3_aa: CASSLGDNQPQHF

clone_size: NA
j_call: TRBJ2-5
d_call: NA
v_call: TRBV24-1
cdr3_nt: TGTGCCACCAGTGATCAGACAAGCCAAGAGACCCAGTACTTC
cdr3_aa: CATSDQTSQETQYF

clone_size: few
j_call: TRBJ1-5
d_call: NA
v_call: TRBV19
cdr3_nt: TGTGCCAGTAGAAAACAGGGTTTGGATCAGCCCCAGCATTTT
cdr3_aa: CASRKQGLDQPQHF

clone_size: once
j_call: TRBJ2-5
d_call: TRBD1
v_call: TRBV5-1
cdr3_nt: TGCGCCAGCAGCTTGTCGGGGACAGAGGTGGAGACCCAGTACTTC
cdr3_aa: CASSLSGTEVETQYF

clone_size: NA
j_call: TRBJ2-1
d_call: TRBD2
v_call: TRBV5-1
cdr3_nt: TGCGCCAGCAGCTTCTCTAGCGGGATCTACAATGAGCAGTTCTTC
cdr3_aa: CASSFSSGIYNEQFF

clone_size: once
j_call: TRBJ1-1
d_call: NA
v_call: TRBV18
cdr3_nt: TGTGCCAGCTCACCGGCCGTGAACACTGAAGCTTTCTTT
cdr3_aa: CASSPAVNTEAFF

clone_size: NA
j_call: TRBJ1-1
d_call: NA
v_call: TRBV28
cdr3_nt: TGTGCCAGCAGTTTATATGGAGGGGGTGACCCTGAAGCTTTCTTT
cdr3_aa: CASSLYGGGDPEAFF

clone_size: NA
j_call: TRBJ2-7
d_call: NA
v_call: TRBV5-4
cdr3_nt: TGTGCCAGCAGCTCCCCGGCAGGGCTCGAGCAGTACTTC
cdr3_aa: CASSSPAGLEQYF

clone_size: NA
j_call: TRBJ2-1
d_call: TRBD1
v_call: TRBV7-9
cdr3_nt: TGTGCCAGCCAGGGGGACAATGAGCAGTTCTTC
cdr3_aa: CASQGDNEQFF

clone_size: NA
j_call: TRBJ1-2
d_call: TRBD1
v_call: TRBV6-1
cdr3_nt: TGTGCCAGCAGTCCCCCAGTGGACAGGGTTGATGGCTACACCTTC
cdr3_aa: CASSPPVDRVDGYTF

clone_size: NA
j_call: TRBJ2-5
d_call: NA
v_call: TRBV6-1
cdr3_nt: TGTGCCAGCAGTGAAGCGAGACCGGGACAAGAGACCCAGTACTTC
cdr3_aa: CASSEARPGQETQYF

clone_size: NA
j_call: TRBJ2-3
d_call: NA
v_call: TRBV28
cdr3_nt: TGTGCCAGCAGTATTCGGGGTGTGAGCACAGATACGCAGTATTTT
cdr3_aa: CASSIRGVSTDTQYF

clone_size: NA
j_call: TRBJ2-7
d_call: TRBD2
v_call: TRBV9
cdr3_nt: TGTGCCAGCACCGGACCCGGGACTAGCGGGAAAATCGGGCCCTACGAGCAGTACTTC
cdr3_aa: CASTGPGTSGKIGPYEQYF

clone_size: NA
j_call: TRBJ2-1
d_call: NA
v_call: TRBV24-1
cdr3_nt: TGTGCCACCAGTGATAACCGACTGGCCAATGAGCAGTTCTTC
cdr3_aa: CATSDNRLANEQFF

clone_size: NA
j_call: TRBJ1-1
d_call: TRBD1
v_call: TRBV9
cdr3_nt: TGTGCCAGCAGCCCCCTACAGGGGTCGAGGACTGAAGCTTTCTTT
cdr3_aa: CASSPLQGSRTEAFF

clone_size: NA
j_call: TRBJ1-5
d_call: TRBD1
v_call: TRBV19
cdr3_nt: TGTGCCAGTAGTATATATCTACAGGGGGCGTTGGGTCAGCCCCAGCATTTT
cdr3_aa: CASSIYLQGALGQPQHF

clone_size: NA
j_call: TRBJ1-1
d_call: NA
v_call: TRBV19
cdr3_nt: TGTGCCAGTAGTATCCGGGGGCGAGAGACTGAAGCTTTCTTT
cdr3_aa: CASSIRGRETEAFF

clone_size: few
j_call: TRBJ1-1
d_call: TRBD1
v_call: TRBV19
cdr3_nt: TGTGCCAGTAGTTCCCGTCAGACCGGACAGGCGAACACTGAAGCTTTCTTT
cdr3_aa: CASSSRQTGQANTEAFF

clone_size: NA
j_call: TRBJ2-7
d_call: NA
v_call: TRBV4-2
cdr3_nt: TGTGCCAGCAGCCAAGTTCAGGGGATGGGGGCCTACGAGCAGTACTTC
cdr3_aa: CASSQVQGMGAYEQYF

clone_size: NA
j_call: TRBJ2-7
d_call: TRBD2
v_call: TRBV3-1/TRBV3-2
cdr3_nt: TGTGCCAGCAGCCAAGATCCTAGCGGGGGGTACGAGCAGTACTTC
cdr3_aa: CASSQDPSGGYEQYF

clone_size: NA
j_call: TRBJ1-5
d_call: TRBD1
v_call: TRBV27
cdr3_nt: TGTGCCAGCAGTTTAGGGGGCAGGGGGACGGAACAGCCCCAGCATTTT
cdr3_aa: CASSLGGRGTEQPQHF

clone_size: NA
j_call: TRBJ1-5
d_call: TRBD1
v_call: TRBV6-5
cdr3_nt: TGTGCCAGCAGTTTAGGGGGCGGAAGCAATCAGCCCCAGCATTTT
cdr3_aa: CASSLGGGSNQPQHF